The entry that follows covers one T cell receptor beta chain sequence. V was clipped by 5 bases and J by 7 bases; unmatched bases: 14. The V gene's germline CDR1 is SGHVS and CDR2 FNYEAQ. The CDR3 runs 15 residues. The sample comes from a study of blood T cell repertoires in COVID-19. Libraries were prepared by immunoSEQ multiplex PCR; TCRdb keeps only in-frame clonotypes and omits some of them. Of 40,000 or so clones listed, 79% are singletons. Sequencing was carried out using peripheral blood. The source is a man between 65 and 85 years old with acute or convalescent COVID-19. The chain combines TRBV7-6 with TRBJ2-7; TRBD2 matches at 7 bases. The CDR3 nucleotides are TGTGCCAGCAGCCTCCTCAGTACCACTAGCGAGGAGCAGTACTTC. This encodes CASSLLSTTSEEQYF.